Sequencing of this T cell receptor (beta chain) was carried out in a study of blood T cell repertoires in COVID-19. Overall study context: Both acute and convalescent COVID-19 samples were obtained from the United States, Italy and Spain. PBMCs, B-cell-depleted T cells, or T cells were the source of the cDNA or gDNA that made up the material.

Germline lookup yields CDR1 MNHEY and CDR2 SVGAGI. Trimming took off 8 bases at V and 4 bases at J, with 17 bases between the two ends. This CDR3 contains 14 residues. As processed by the authors: Scientists estimated how many nucleated cells there were by amplifying reference gene primers. Profiled with immunoSEQ multiplex PCR; TCRdb holds only in-frame clones, not every one. From that table come the V and J calls and clone size; the DNA was used to work out D and trimming. The sample has roughly 87,000 clones, 80% to 90% seen once. This sequence originates from an elderly woman with active COVID-19. The gene calls are TRBV6-5 and TRBJ1-2; tentatively, D is TRBD1 (6 bases). Source material: peripheral blood. CDR3 DNA sequence: TGTGCCAGCGTACTTTCAGGGGAGGGCTATGGCTACACCTTC. Its protein is CASVLSGEGYGYTF.